This T cell receptor (beta chain) was identified during a study of cytomegalovirus exposure and HLA in healthy donors. The PCR contained 60 Vbeta and 13 Jbeta primers. Data came from immunoSEQ multiplex PCR; TCRdb stores just in-frame clones and leaves some out. Here the sample spans some 83,000 clones, under 80% being singletons. Study-level findings and limits: Association of 15,000 to 20,000 TCR beta sequences with HLA alleles was found at 0.05 false discovery rate in a later analysis. Reports indicated that the classifier achieved high specificity and sensitivity in diagnosing cytomegalovirus status.

Concerning this clone itself: Its antigen is unknown.

Looked up from germline, CDR1 is LNHNV and CDR2 is YYDKDF (reference sequence). Trimming pared 6 bases from V and 7 bases from J, leaving 18 bases between. The CDR3 is made up of 14 amino acids. Sequenced input: PBMCs. This receptor was identified in a man aged 55 to 70 in good health and CMV-seronegative. This rearrangement joins TRBV15 to TRBJ1-2; TRBD1 might be the D (6 bases). CDR3 in amino acids: CATRPTGSWGGYTF. As DNA, the CDR3 is TGTGCCACCAGACCGACAGGCAGCTGGGGTGGCTACACCTTC.